The text below deals with one T cell receptor (beta chain). Sequencing used immunoSEQ multiplex PCR; TCRdb keeps in-frame clones, though not all of them. The sample lists 55,000 to 85,000 clones, just over 90% occurring once. The sample belongs to a study of T cell changes during pregnancy in multiple sclerosis. This sequence was found in a female donor with multiple sclerosis, enrolled in a pregnancy study. The material was peripheral blood, obtained in the third trimester of pregnancy.

DNA of the CDR3: TGTGCCAGCAGCTTGACGGGAGGGGTGGGAGATACGCAGTATTTT. This codes for CASSLTGGVGDTQYF. V is TRBV5-5 and J is TRBJ2-3, with 8 positions matching TRBD2. After removal of 1 base from V and 5 bases from J, the junction contained 6 bases not matched to a gene. CDR3 size: 15 residues. Germline CDR1 SGHKS, CDR2 YYEKEE (reference sequence). The complete variable domain, with remaining parts taken from reference TRBV5-5 and TRBJ2-3, reads DAGVTQSPTHLIKTRGQQVTLRCSPISGHKSVSWYQQVLGQGPQFIFQYYEKEERGRGNFPDRFSARQFPNYSSELNVNALLLGDSALYLCASSLTGGVGDTQYFGPGTRLTVL.